This TCR beta chain was identified in a study of monozygotic twins with cystic fibrosis. With respect to this clone: What it binds is unknown.

Overall study results and limits: Age, concordance and disease severity did not associate with shared CDR3 numbers.

Method: immunoSEQ multiplex PCR; TCRdb's copy keeps in-frame clones and lacks some. The sample records 30,000 to 40,000 clones, about 89% being singletons. Germline CDR1 reads MNHEY; CDR2 reads SMNVEV (reference sequence). CDR3 length: 15 amino acids. The V and J ends lost 3 bases and 0 bases respectively, with 9 bases between them. The clonotype originates from a boy under 10 years old with cystic fibrosis. Sequenced: blood. V gene TRBV27 combines with J gene TRBJ2-1; D gene ambiguous. The CDR3, as DNA: TGTGCCAGCAGTTTTCTGGGAAGCTCCTACAATGAGCAGTTCTTC. The encoded protein is CASSFLGSSYNEQFF.